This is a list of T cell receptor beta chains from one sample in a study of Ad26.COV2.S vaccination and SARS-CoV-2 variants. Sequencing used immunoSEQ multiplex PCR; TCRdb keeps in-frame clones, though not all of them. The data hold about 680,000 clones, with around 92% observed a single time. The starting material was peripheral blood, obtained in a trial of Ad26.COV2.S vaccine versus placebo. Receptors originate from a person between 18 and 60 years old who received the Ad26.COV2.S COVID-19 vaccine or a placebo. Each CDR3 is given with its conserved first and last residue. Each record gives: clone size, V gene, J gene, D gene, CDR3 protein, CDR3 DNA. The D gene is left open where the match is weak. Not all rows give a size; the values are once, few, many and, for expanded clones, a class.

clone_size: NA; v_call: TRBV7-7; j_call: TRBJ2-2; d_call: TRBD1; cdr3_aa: CASSLDRAGELFF; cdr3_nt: TGTGCCAGCAGCCTGGACAGGGCCGGGGAGCTGTTTTTT
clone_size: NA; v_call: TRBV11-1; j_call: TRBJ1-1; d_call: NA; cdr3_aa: CASSLGQEAFF; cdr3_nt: TGTGCCAGCAGCTTAGGACAGGAAGCTTTCTTT
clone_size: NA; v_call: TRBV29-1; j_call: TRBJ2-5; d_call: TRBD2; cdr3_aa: CSAVGLAGETQYF; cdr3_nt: TGCAGCGCGGTAGGACTAGCGGGAGAGACCCAGTACTTC
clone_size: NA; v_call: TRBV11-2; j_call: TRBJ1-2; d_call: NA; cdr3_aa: CASSPTNRDGYTF; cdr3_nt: TGTGCCAGCAGCCCGACAAACAGGGATGGCTACACCTTC
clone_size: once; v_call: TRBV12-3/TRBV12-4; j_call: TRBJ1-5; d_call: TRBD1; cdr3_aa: CASQGERNQPQHF; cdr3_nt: TGTGCCAGCCAGGGGGAGCGAAATCAGCCCCAGCATTTT
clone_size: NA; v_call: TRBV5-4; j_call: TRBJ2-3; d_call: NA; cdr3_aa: CASADRDGDTQYF; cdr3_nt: TGTGCCAGCGCGGATAGAGACGGAGATACGCAGTATTTT
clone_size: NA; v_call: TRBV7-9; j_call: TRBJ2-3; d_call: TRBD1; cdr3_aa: CASSPRDRVDTQYF; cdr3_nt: TGTGCCAGCAGCCCCCGGGACAGGGTAGATACGCAGTATTTT
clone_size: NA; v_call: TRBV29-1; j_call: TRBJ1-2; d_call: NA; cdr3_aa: CSVLVNGYTF; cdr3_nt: TGCAGCGTCCTTGTCAATGGCTACACCTTC
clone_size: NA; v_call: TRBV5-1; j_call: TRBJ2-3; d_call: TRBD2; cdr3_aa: CASSLGTSGRSYLQYF; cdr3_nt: TGCGCCAGCAGCTTGGGGACTAGCGGGAGGTCCTATTTGCAGTATTTT
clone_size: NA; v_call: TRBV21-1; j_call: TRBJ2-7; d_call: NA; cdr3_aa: CASSNLALATCYEQYF; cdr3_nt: TGTGCCAGCAGCAATCTCGCACTAGCGACCTGCTACGAGCAGTACTTC
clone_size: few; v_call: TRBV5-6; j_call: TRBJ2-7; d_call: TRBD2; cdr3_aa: CASTISGRADLGQYF; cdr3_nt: TGTGCCAGCACCATTAGCGGGAGGGCCGACTTGGGGCAGTACTTC
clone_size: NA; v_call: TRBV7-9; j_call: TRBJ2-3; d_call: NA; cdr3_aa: CAPQSFTDTQYF; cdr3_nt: TGTGCCCCTCAGAGTTTCACAGATACGCAGTATTTT
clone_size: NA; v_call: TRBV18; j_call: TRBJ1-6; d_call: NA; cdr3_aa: CASSPNGDNSPLHF; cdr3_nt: TGTGCCAGCTCACCAAACGGGGATAATTCACCCCTCCACTTT
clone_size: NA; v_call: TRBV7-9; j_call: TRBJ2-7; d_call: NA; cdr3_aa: CASSFPLLGYEQYF; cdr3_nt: TGTGCCAGCAGCTTCCCCCTTCTTGGGTACGAGCAGTACTTC
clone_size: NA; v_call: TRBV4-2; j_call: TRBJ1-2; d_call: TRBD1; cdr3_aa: CASSQRAGQGAGGYTF; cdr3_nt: TGTGCCAGCAGCCAGAGAGCGGGACAGGGGGCAGGCGGCTACACCTTC
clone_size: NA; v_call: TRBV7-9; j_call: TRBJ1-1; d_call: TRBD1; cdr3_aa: CASSPGTGGLGMNTEAFF; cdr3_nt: TGTGCCAGCAGCCCAGGGACAGGGGGCTTAGGGATGAACACTGAAGCTTTCTTT
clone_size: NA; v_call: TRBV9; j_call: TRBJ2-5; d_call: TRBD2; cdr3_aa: CASSPLAAGGQETQYF; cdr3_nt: TGTGCCAGCAGCCCCCTGGCGGCGGGGGGGCAAGAGACCCAGTACTTC
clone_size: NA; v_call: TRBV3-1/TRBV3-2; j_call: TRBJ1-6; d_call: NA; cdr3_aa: CASSQSWSGAYNSPLHF; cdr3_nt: TGTGCCAGCAGCCAATCCTGGTCCGGGGCCTATAATTCACCCCTCCACTTT
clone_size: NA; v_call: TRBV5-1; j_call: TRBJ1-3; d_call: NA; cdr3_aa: CASSLGGNTIYF; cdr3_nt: TGCGCCAGCAGCTTGGGGGGAAACACCATATATTTT
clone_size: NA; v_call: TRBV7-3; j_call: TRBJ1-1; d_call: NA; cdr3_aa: CASSFYGGEAFF; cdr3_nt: TGTGCCAGCAGCTTTTATGGGGGAGAGGCTTTCTTT
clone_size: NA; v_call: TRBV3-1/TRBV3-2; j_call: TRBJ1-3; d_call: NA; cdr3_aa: CASSQEWGAGNTIYF; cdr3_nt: TGTGCCAGCAGCCAAGAGTGGGGTGCTGGAAACACCATATATTTT
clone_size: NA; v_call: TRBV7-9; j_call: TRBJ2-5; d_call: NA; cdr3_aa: CASSLAEGRETQYF; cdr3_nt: TGTGCCAGCAGCTTAGCGGAGGGGCGGGAGACCCAGTACTTC
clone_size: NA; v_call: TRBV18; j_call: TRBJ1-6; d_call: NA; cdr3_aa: CASSPALGNSPLHF; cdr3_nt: TGTGCCAGCTCACCAGCCCTTGGGAATTCACCCCTCCACTTT
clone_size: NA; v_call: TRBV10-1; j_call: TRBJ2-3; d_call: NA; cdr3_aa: CASSESGGVGTDTQYF; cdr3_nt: TGCGCCAGCAGTGAGTCAGGGGGAGTGGGAACAGATACGCAGTATTTT
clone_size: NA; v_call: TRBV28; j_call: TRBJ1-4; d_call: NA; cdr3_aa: CASSFPIRPGATNEKLFF; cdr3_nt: TGTGCCAGCAGTTTTCCCATCCGGCCGGGGGCAACTAATGAAAAACTGTTTTTT